The 13 T cell receptor beta chains below were found in one sample sequenced in a study of blood T cell repertoires in COVID-19. Using immunoSEQ multiplex PCR, the repertoire was profiled, and TCRdb retains in-frame clones only, with some absent. The table lists about 100,000 clones, 55% to 75% of them singletons. The source material was peripheral blood. These receptors all come from a woman aged 40 to 49 with acute or convalescent COVID-19.

The chain couples TRBV20-1 to TRBJ2-7, with D possibly being TRBD1 (6 bases). Germline assignment: CDR1 DFQATT and CDR2 SNEGSKA (reference sequence). The CDR3 covers 10 residues. Trimming pared 8 bases from V and 5 bases from J, leaving 10 bases between. The CDR3 coding sequence is TGCAGTACCACAGGGAACGAGCAGTACTTC. This sequence encodes CSTTGNEQYF.

This clone was seen many times. This chain uses TRBV6-5 with TRBJ2-1, with D uncertain. The germline gives CDR1 MNHEY, CDR2 SVGAGI. The V end was cut by 8 bases, the J end by 2 bases, with 4 bases between. This CDR3 is built from 11 residues. In nucleotides, the CDR3 is TGTGCCAGCGGAGCCTACAATGAGCAGTTCTTC. Encoded protein: CASGAYNEQFF.

V gene TRBV6-5 combines with J gene TRBJ2-7, with D unclear. This CDR3 spans 11 amino acids. The germline V and J ends were trimmed by 5 bases and 3 bases, with 5 bases remaining between them. Germline-derived CDR1 and CDR2 are MNHEY and SVGAGI. Here the CDR3 DNA reads TGTGCCAGCAGTCAGAACTACGAGCAGTACTTC. Protein: CASSQNYEQYF.

This clone was observed a handful of times. Other DNA sequences in the sample encode the same CDR3. This rearrangement joins TRBV30 to TRBJ2-5; tentative D call: TRBD1 (6 bases). The CDR3 has 12 residues. Trimming shortened V by 0 bases and J by 5 bases, and 7 bases separated the two germline ends. Germline V lookup: CDR1 GTSNPN, CDR2 SVGIG (reference sequence). The CDR3 DNA sequence: TGTGCCTGGAGTGTTCAGGGGGAGACCCAGTACTTC. It encodes CAWSVQGETQYF.

The chain employs TRBV3-1 (or the pseudogene TRBV3-2) and TRBJ1-1; D is perhaps TRBD1 (5 bases). The CDR3 sequence is 14 residues long. The V end was cut by 2 bases, the J end by 7 bases, with 14 bases between. Per the germline V gene, CDR1 is LGHDT and CDR2 is YNNKEL (reference sequence). CDR3 sequence reads: CASSQSGRGNEAFF. The DNA of the CDR3 is TGTGCCAGCAGCCAAAGTGGGAGGGGTAATGAAGCTTTCTTT.

In this sample, this clone turned up a few times. The chain links TRBV5-5 to TRBJ1-3; the D is unclear. The germline V and J ends were trimmed by 1 base and 3 bases, with 20 bases remaining between them. The CDR3 contains 18 residues. Germline V gene data show CDR1 as SGHKS and CDR2 as YYEKEE (reference sequence). The CDR3 reads CASSLSVGQAAGGNTIYF. CDR3 coding DNA: TGTGCCAGCAGCTTGTCCGTCGGGCAGGCGGCGGGTGGAAACACCATATATTTT.

The chain combines TRBV7-8 with TRBJ1-1, with a possible D match to TRBD1 (6 bases). The germline CDR1 and CDR2 sequences are SGHVS and FQNEAQ. The V gene lost 8 bases and the J gene lost 8 bases, with 21 bases spanning the gap. This CDR3 has 14 residues. The CDR3 here is CASGKRTDPNEAFF. The DNA of the CDR3 is TGTGCCAGCGGCAAGAGGACAGACCCGAACGAAGCTTTCTTT.

V is TRBV4-3 and J is TRBJ1-4, with D possibly matching TRBD1 (5 bases). Germline V gene sequence: CDR1 LGHNA, CDR2 YSLEER. This CDR3 is built from 15 residues. V was trimmed by 1 base and J by 5 bases, leaving 11 bases between them. The DNA of the CDR3 is TGCGCCAGCAGCCAAGGCCAGGGATCGAATGAAAAACTGTTTTTT. Protein product: CASSQGQGSNEKLFF.

V usage is TRBV7-6 and J usage is TRBJ2-1, with TRBD1 as a possible D gene (6 bases). V shed 1 base and J shed 1 base, with 8 bases lying between them. The CDR3 covers 15 residues. From germline, CDR1 is SGHVS and CDR2 FNYEAQ. The CDR3 DNA reads TGTGCCAGCAGCTTAGAACAGGGATCCTACAATGAGCAGTTCTTC. Translation gives CASSLEQGSYNEQFF.

This clone is a singleton in its sample. The chain recombines TRBV19 with TRBJ2-7; weak D call: TRBD2 (6 bases). V was cut by 7 bases and J by 0 bases, with 13 bases left in between. CDR3 length: 14 amino acids. CDR1 is LNHDA, CDR2 SQIVND, per germline (reference sequence). The CDR3 bases are TGTGCCAGTACCGACCGGGGGAGCTCCTACGAGCAGTACTTC. Its protein is CASTDRGSSYEQYF. The full variable domain, completed using reference TRBV19 and TRBJ2-7, is DGGITQSPKYLFRKEGQNVTLSCEQNLNHDAMYWYRQDPGQGLRLIYYSQIVNDFQKGDIAEGYSVSREKKESFPLTVTSAQKNPTAFYLCASTDRGSSYEQYFGPGTRLTVT.

The gene calls are TRBV6-2 or TRBV6-3 and TRBJ1-6; D uncertain. The CDR3 covers 12 residues. Germline V gives CDR1 MNHEY, CDR2 SVGEGT. The V end was cut by 4 bases, the J end by 7 bases, with 5 bases between. The CDR3 DNA reads as TGTGCCAGCAGTTTTCAGAATTCACCCCTCCACTTT. Its protein is CASSFQNSPLHF.

This clone was counted only a few times. This chain links TRBV14 with TRBJ2-1; 8 bases align to TRBD1. Germline-derived CDR1 and CDR2 are SGHDN and FVKESK. This CDR3 region has 14 residues. V dropped 4 bases and J dropped 4; count of bases not matched to a gene: 3. CDR3 DNA: TGTGCCAGCAGCCCCAGGGACAGGTACAATGAGCAGTTCTTC. This sequence encodes CASSPRDRYNEQFF.

The genes are TRBV6-5 and TRBJ1-2; D not resolved. This CDR3 is 12 amino acids long. From germline, CDR1 is MNHEY and CDR2 SVGAGI. Trimming cost V 2 bases and J 8 bases, with 9 bases left between them. The CDR3 DNA is TGTGCCAGCAGTTACGTTTCGGGGGGCTACACCTTC. Its translation is CASSYVSGGYTF.